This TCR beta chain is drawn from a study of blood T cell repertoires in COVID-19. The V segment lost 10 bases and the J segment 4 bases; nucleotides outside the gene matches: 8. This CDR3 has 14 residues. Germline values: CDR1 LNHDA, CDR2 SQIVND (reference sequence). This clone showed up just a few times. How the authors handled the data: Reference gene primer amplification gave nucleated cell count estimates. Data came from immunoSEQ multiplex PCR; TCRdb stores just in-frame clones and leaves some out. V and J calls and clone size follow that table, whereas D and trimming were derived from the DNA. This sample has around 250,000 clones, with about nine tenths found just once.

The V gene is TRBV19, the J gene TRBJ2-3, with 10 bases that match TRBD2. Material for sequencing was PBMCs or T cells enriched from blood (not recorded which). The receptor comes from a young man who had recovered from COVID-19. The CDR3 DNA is TGTGCCACCTCAAGCGGGAGGGCCGCAGATACGCAGTATTTT. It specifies CATSSGRAADTQYF. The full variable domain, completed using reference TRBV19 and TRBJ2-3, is DGGITQSPKYLFRKEGQNVTLSCEQNLNHDAMYWYRQDPGQGLRLIYYSQIVNDFQKGDIAEGYSVSREKKESFPLTVTSAQKNPTAFYLCATSSGRAADTQYFGPGTRLTVL.